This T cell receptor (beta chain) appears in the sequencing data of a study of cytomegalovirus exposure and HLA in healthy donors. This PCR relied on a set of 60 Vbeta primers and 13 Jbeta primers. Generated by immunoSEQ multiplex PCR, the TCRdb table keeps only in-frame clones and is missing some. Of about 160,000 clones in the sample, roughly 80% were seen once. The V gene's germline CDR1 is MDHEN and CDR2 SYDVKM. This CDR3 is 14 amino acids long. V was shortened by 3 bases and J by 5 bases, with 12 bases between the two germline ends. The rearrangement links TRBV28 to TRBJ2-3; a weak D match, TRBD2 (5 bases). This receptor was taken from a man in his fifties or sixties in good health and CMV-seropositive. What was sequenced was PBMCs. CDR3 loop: CASSLVPGKDTQYF. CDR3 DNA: TGTGCCAGCAGTTTGGTTCCCGGGAAAGATACGCAGTATTTT.